These 5 T cell receptor beta chains came from one sample sequenced in a study of OX40 agonist ivuxolimab in advanced cancers. Libraries were made using the immunoSEQ multiplex PCR assay. The source is immuneACCESS, and TCRdb retained only in-frame sequences with V and J called. Part of the clones is not carried over; for the studies checked, unresolved V genes explain less than half of this, and the remainder is unexplained. The table for this sample lists some 34,000 clones; roughly 91% of them were counted only once. In total, the top ten clones hold roughly 13% of the sample. Sample: CD4+ or CD8+ T cells sorted from blood, taken in a trial of the OX40 agonist ivuxolimab. Receptors were obtained from an adult with an advanced solid tumor such as melanoma, head and neck, liver or kidney cancer.

The V gene is TRBV28, the J gene TRBJ1-5, with TRBD1 as a possible D gene (6 bases). V was clipped by 9 bases and J by 5 bases, with 14 bases between them. The germline V gene has CDR1 MDHEN and CDR2 SYDVKM. The CDR3 consists of 13 residues. The CDR3 loop is CASTGGGYQPQHF. CDR3 DNA: TGTGCCAGTACTGGCGGGGGCTATCAGCCCCAGCATTTT.

This rearrangement joins TRBV6-6 to TRBJ1-2; no firm D call. Trimming cost V 5 bases and J 0 bases, with 16 bases left between them. The V gene's germline CDR1 is MNHNY and CDR2 SVGAGI (reference sequence). The CDR3 covers 16 residues. The CDR3 sequence is CASSPDRAEANYGYTF. The CDR3 region has the DNA TGTGCCAGCAGTCCGGATAGAGCGGAAGCTAACTATGGCTACACCTTC.

The V and J genes are TRBV30 and TRBJ1-5; 9 nucleotides align to TRBD1. The germline gives CDR1 GTSNPN, CDR2 SVGIG (reference sequence). CDR3 length: 13 amino acids. V lost 1 base to trimming and J lost 7 bases; unmatched junction nucleotides: 2. DNA of the CDR3: TGTGCCTGGAGTGGGACAGGGGTCCAGCCCCAGCATTTT. Protein sequence: CAWSGTGVQPQHF.

The chain carries TRBV19 and TRBJ2-7; D unresolved. CDR3 length: 14 residues. Germline V gene sequence: CDR1 LNHDA, CDR2 SQIVND (reference sequence). V was shortened by 3 bases and J by 0 bases, with 9 bases between the two germline ends. Here the CDR3 DNA reads TGTGCCAGTAGTATTGAGGTCAACTCCTACGAGCAGTACTTC. Amino acid sequence: CASSIEVNSYEQYF.

The V and J genes are TRBV9 and TRBJ1-1; no clear D gene. The CDR3 extends over 12 amino acids. Trimming pared 2 bases from V and 4 bases from J, leaving 6 bases between. Germline values: CDR1 SGDLS, CDR2 YYNGEE. The CDR3 sequence is CASSVEGTEAFF. The CDR3, as DNA: TGTGCCAGCAGCGTCGAAGGCACTGAAGCTTTCTTT.